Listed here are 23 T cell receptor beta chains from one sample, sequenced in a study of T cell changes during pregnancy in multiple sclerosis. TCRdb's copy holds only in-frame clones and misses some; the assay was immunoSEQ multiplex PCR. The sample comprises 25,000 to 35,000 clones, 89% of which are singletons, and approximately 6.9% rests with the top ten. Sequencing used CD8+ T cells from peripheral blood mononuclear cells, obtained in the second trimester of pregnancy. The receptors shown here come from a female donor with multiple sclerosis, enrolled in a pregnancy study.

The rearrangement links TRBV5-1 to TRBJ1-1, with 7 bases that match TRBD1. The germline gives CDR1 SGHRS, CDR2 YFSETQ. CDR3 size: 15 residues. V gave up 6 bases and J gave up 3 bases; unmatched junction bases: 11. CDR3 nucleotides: TGCGCCAGCACCGACAGGGCTGGGATTGACACTGAAGCTTTCTTT. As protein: CASTDRAGIDTEAFF. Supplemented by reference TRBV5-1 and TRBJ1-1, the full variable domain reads KAGVTQTPRYLIKTRGQQVTLSCSPISGHRSVSWYQQTPGQGLQFLFEYFSETQRNKGNFPGRFSGRQFSNSRSEMNVSTLELGDSALYLCASTDRAGIDTEAFFGQGTRLTVV.

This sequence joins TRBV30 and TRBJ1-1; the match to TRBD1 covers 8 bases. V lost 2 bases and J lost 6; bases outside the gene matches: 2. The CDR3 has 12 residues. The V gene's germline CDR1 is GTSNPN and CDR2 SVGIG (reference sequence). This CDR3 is CAWSTGGPEAFF. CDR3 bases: TGTGCCTGGAGTACAGGGGGTCCTGAAGCTTTCTTT.

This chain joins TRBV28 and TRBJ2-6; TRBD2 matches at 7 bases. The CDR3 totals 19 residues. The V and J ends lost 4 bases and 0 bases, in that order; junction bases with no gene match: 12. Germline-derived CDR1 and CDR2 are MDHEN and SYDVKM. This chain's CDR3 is CASSSSPSGSSSGANVLTF. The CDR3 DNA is TGTGCCAGCAGTTCCTCCCCTAGCGGATCTTCCTCTGGGGCCAACGTCCTGACTTTC.

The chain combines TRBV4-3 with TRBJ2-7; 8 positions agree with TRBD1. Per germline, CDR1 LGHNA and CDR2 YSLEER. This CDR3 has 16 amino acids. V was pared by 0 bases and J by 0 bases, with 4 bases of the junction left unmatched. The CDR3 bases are TGCGCCAGCAGCCAAGATCAGGGGGCGAGCTCCTACGAGCAGTACTTC. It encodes CASSQDQGASSYEQYF.

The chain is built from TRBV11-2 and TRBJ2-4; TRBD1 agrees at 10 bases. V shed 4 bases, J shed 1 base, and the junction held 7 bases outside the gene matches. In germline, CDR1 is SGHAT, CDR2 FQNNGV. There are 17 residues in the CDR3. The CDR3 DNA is TGTGCCAGCAGCTCCAGACAGGGGGCGATGGCCAAAAACATTCAGTACTTC. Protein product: CASSSRQGAMAKNIQYF.

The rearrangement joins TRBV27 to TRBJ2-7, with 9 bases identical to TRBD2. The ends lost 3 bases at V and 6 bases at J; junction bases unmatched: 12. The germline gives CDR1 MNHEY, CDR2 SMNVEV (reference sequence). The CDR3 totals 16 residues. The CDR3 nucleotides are TGTGCCAGCAGTTTTGGTAGCGGGAGCATCATGGTCGAGCAGTACTTC. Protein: CASSFGSGSIMVEQYF.

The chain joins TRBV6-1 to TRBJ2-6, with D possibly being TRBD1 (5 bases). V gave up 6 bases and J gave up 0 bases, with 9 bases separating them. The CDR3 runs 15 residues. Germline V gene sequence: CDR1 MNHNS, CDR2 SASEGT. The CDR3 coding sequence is TGTGCCAGCAGCCTCGACAGCTCTGGGGCCAACGTCCTGACTTTC. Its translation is CASSLDSSGANVLTF.

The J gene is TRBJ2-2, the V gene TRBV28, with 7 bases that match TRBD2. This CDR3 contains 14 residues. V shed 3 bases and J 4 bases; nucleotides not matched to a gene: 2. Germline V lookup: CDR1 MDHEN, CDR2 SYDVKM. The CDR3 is CASSLGGGTGELFF. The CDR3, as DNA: TGTGCCAGCAGTTTGGGGGGGGGCACCGGGGAGCTGTTTTTT.

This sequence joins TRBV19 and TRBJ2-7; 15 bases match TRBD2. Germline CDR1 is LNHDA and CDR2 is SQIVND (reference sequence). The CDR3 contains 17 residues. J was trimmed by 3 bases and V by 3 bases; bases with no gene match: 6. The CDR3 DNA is TGTGCCAGTAGTATCGCGGGACTAGCGGGAGGAATCTACGAGCAGTACTTC. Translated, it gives CASSIAGLAGGIYEQYF.

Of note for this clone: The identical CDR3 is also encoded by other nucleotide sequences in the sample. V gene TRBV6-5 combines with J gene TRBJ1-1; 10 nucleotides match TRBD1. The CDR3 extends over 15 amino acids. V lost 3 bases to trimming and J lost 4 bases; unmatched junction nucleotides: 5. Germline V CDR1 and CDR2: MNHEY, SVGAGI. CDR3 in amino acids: CASSYRQGAGTEAFF. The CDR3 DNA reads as TGTGCCAGCAGTTATAGACAGGGGGCGGGCACTGAAGCTTTCTTT.

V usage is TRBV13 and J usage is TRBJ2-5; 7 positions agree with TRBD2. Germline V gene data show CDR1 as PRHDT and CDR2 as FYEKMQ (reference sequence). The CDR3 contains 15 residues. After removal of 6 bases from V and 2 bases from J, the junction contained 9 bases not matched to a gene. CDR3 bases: TGTGCCAGCAGTCATGGGGGGGACGGTCAAGAGACCCAGTACTTC. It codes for CASSHGGDGQETQYF. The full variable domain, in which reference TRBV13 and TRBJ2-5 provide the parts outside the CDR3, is AAGVIQSPRHLIKEKRETATLKCYPIPRHDTVYWYQQGPGQDPQFLISFYEKMQSDKGSIPDRFSAQQFSDYHSELNMSSLELGDSALYFCASSHGGDGQETQYFGPGTRLLVL.

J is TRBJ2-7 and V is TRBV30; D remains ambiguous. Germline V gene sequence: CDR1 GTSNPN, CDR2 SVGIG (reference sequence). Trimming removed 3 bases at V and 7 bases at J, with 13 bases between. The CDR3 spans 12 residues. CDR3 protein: CAWRAEAREQYF. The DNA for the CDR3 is TGTGCCTGGAGGGCCGAGGCGCGGGAGCAGTACTTC.

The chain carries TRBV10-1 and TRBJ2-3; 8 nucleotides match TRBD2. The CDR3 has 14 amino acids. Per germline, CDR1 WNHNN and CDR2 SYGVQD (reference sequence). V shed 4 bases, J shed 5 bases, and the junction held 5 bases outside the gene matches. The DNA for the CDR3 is TGCGCCAGCAGTGGAGCGGGAGCAAGAGATACGCAGTATTTT. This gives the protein CASSGAGARDTQYF.

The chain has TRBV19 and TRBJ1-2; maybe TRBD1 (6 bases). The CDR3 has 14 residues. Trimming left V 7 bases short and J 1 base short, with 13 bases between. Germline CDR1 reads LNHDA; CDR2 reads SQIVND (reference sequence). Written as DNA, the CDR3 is TGTGCCAGTACCGGACAGCCTTTTAACTATGGCTACACCTTC. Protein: CASTGQPFNYGYTF.

CDR3 sequence reads: CASSLWRDTQYF. In DNA form, the CDR3 reads TGTGCCAGCAGCCTGTGGCGGGATACGCAGTATTTT. This chain uses TRBV5-6 with TRBJ2-3; D call uncertain. CDR3 length: 12 residues. V was trimmed by 4 bases and J by 6 bases, leaving 9 bases between them. The germline V gene has CDR1 SGHDT and CDR2 YYEEEE.

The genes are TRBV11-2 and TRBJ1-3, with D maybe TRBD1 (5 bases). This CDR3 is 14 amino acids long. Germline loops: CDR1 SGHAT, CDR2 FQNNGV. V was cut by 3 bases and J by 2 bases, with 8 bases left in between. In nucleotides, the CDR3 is TGTGCCAGCAGCTTTGGGGGGGCTGGAAACACCATATATTTT. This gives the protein CASSFGGAGNTIYF.

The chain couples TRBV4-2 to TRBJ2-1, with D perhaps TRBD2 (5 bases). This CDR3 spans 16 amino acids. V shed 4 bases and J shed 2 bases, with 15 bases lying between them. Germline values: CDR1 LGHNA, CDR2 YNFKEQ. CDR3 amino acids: CASSPLEGLAYNEQFF. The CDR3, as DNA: TGTGCCAGCAGCCCTTTGGAAGGACTGGCCTACAATGAGCAGTTCTTC.

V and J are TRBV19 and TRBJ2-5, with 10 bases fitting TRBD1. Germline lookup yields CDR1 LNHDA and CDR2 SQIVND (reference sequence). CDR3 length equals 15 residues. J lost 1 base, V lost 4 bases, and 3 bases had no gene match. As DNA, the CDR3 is TGTGCCAGTAGTACAAGACAGGGGGCCCAAGAGACCCAGTACTTC. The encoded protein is CASSTRQGAQETQYF.

CDR3: CASSSSSGGAREQYF. CDR3 bases: TGTGCCAGCAGCTCCTCGAGCGGGGGGGCACGAGAGCAGTACTTC. The chain uses TRBV5-4 and TRBJ2-7; 10 bases agree with TRBD2. The ends lost 3 bases at V and 7 bases at J; junction bases unmatched: 10. CDR3 size: 15 residues. Germline values: CDR1 SGHNT, CDR2 YYREEE (reference sequence).

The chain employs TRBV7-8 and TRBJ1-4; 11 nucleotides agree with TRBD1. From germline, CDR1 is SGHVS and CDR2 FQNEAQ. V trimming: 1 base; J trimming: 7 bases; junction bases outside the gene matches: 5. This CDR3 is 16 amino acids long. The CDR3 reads CASSLGAGTGGEKLFF. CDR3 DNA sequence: TGTGCCAGCAGCTTAGGAGCCGGGACAGGGGGTGAAAAACTGTTTTTT.

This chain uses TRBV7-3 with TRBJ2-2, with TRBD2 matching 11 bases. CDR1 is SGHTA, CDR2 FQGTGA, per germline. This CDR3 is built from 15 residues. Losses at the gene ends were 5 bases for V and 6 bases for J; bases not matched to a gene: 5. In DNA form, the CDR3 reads TGTGCCAGCAGCAATGGACTAGCGGGCGCCGGGGAGCTGTTTTTT. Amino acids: CASSNGLAGAGELFF.

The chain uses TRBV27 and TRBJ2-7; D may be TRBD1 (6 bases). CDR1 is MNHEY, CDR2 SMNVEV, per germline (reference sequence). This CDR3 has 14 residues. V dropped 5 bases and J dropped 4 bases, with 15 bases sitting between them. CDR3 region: CASSMTGSGYEQYF. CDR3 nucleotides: TGTGCCAGCAGTATGACAGGTTCTGGTTACGAGCAGTACTTC.

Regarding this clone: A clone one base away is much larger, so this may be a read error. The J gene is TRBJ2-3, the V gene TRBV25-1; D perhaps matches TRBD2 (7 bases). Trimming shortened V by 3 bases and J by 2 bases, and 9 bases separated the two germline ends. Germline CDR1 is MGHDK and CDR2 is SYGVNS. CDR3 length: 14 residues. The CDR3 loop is CASSDRGATDTQYF. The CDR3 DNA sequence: TGTGCCAGCAGTGACCGGGGGGCCACAGATACGCAGTATTTT.